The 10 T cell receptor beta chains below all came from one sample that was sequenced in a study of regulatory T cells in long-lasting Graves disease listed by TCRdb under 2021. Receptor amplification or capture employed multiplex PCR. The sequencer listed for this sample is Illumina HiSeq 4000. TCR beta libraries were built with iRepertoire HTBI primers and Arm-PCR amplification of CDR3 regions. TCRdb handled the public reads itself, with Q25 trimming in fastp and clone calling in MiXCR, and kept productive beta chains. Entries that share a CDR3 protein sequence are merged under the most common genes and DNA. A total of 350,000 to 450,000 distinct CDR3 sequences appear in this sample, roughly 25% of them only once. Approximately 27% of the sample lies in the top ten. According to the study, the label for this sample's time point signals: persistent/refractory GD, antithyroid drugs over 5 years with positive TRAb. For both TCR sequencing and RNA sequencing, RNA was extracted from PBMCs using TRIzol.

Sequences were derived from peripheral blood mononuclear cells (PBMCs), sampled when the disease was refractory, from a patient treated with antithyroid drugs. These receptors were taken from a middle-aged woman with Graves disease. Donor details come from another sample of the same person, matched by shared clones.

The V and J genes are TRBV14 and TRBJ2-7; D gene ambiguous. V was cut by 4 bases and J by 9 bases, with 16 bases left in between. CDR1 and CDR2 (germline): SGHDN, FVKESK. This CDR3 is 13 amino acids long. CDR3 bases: TGTGCCAGCAGCCCTGGGTGGACCTCAGGGCAGTACTTC. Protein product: CASSPGWTSGQYF.

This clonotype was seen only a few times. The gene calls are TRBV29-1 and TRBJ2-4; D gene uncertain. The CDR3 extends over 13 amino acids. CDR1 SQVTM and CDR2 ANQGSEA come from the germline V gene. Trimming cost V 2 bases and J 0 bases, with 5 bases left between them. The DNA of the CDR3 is TGCAGCGTTGAAAAGACAGCCAAAAACATTCAGTACTTC. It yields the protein CSVEKTAKNIQYF.

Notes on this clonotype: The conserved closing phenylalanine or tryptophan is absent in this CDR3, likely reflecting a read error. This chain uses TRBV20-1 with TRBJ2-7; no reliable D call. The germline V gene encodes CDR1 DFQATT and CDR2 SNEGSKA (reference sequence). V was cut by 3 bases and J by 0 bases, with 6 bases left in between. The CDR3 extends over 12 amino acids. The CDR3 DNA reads TGCAGTGCTAGTCACAGCTCCTACGAGCAGTACCTC. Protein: CSASHSSYEQYL.

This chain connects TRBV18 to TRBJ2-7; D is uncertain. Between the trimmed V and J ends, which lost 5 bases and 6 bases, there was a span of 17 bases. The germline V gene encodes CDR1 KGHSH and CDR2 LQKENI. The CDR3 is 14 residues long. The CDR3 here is CASSEALESGEQYF. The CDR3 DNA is TGTGCCAGCTCAGAAGCGCTAGAATCGGGCGAGCAGTACTTC.

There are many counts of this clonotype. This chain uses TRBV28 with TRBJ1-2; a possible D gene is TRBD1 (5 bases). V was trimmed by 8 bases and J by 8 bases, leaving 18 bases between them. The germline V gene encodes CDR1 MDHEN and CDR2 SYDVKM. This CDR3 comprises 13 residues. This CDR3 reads CASGVTGFVGYTF. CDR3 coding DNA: TGTGCCAGCGGTGTCACAGGCTTCGTAGGCTACACCTTC.

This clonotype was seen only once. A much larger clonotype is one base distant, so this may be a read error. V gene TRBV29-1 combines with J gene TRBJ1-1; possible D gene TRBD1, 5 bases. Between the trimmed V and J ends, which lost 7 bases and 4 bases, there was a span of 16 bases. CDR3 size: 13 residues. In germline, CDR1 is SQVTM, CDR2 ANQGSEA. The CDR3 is CSATGTLSTEAFF. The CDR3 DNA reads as TGCAGCGCTACCGGGACGTTGAGCACTGAAGCTTTCTTT. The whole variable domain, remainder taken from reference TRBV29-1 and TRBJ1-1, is SAVISQKPSRDICQRGTSLTIQCQVDSQVTMMFWYRQQPGQSLTLIATANQGSEATYESGFVIDKFPISRPNLTFSTLTVSNMSPEDSSIYLCSATGTLSTEAFFGQGTRLTVV.

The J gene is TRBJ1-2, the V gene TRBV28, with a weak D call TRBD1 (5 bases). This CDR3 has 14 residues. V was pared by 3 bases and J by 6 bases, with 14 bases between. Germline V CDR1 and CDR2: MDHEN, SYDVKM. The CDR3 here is CASSFGAVSDGYTF. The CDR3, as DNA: TGTGCCAGCAGTTTTGGGGCTGTTAGCGATGGCTACACCTTC.

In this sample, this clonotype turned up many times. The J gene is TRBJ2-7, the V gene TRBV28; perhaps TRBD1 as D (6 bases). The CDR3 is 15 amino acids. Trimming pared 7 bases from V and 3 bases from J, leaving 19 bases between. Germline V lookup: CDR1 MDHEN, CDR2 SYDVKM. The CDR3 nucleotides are TGTGCCAGCATGAATAGGGGGAAGGGGTTCTACGAGCAGTACTTC. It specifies CASMNRGKGFYEQYF.

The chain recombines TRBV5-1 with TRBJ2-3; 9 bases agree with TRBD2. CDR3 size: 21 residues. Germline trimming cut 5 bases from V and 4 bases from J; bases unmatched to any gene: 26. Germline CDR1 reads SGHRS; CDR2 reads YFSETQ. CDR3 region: CASRRTDRISLGTSMPDTQYF. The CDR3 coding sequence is TGCGCCAGCAGACGAACGGACCGCATCAGCCTAGGGACTAGCATGCCAGATACGCAGTATTTT.

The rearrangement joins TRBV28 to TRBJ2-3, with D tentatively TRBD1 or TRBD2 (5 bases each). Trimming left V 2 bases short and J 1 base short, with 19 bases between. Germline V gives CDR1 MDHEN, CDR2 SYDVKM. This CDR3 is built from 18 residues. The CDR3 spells CASSLGDVLGDRTDTQYF. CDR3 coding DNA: TGTGCCAGCAGTTTAGGAGACGTGTTGGGGGATCGCACAGATACGCAGTATTTT.